The 9 T cell receptor beta chains below were found in one sample sequenced in a study of T-cell reconstitution after alpha-beta-depleted transplantation in children. As it was prepared, the TCRbeta library received unique molecular identifiers. Each CDR3 protein is one row after TCRdb ran MiXCR on the PCR reads. Of roughly 17,000 distinct CDR3 sequences listed, 12% are singletons. The sample consisted of PBMCs, mostly from graft donor cells, taken 180 days after TCRalphabeta/CD19-depleted stem cell transplant. The receptor set was obtained from a boy younger than two who had a stem cell transplant for Wiskott-Aldrich syndrome, so the T cells may come from the graft donor.

The V gene is TRBV5-1, the J gene TRBJ2-1; 12 positions match TRBD2. Germline trimming cut 3 bases from V and 1 base from J; bases unmatched to any gene: 8. Germline CDR1 SGHRS, CDR2 YFSETQ. The CDR3 contains 18 residues. CDR3 residues: CASSSLTSGRGSYNEQFF. The CDR3 nucleotides read TGCGCCAGCAGCTCCCTGACTAGCGGGAGAGGTTCCTACAATGAGCAGTTCTTC.

This clonotype was observed at least ten times. The chain recombines TRBV7-9 with TRBJ2-1, with D uncertain. In germline, CDR1 is SEHNR, CDR2 FQNEAQ (reference sequence). The CDR3 length is 13 residues. The V gene lost 3 bases and the J gene lost 10 bases, with 13 bases spanning the gap. The chain's CDR3 is CASSLSAWSEQFF. The CDR3 DNA reads as TGTGCCAGCAGCTTGTCTGCTTGGAGCGAGCAGTTCTTC.

The J gene is TRBJ1-4, the V gene TRBV7-9, with no clear D. The V end was cut by 1 base, the J end by 3 bases, with 12 bases between. Germline loops: CDR1 SEHNR, CDR2 FQNEAQ (reference sequence). The CDR3 runs 16 residues. CDR3 residues: CASSLGDIGANEKLFF. CDR3 nucleotides: TGTGCCAGCAGCTTAGGAGACATCGGAGCTAATGAAAAACTGTTTTTT.

Worth noting for this clonotype: As the CDR3 is not closed by the conserved phenylalanine or tryptophan, this likely results from a read error. The chain employs TRBV12-3 or TRBV12-4 and TRBJ2-2, with TRBD2 identical over 8 bases. Trimming at V came to 5 bases and at J to 5 bases, leaving 10 bases not matched to a gene. This CDR3 comprises 16 residues. The CDR3: CASSLGLAGRTGELFL. The CDR3 DNA reads TGTGCCAGCAGTCTAGGGCTAGCGGGCCGAACCGGGGAGCTGTTTTTG.

The V call is TRBV29-1, the J call TRBJ2-2; D assignment may be TRBD1 or TRBD2 (5 bases each). The V and J ends lost 5 bases and 8 bases respectively, with 9 bases between them. Germline V gene data show CDR1 as SQVTM and CDR2 as ANQGSEA. The CDR3 loop spans 11 amino acids. CDR3 DNA: TGCAGCGTTATGGGGACGGGGGAGCTGTTTTTT. Encoded protein: CSVMGTGELFF.

This clonotype was seen at least ten times. The chain recombines TRBV15 with TRBJ1-6; D is undetermined. V lost 6 bases, J lost 4 bases, and 7 bases lay in between. Germline V gives CDR1 LNHNV, CDR2 YYDKDF (reference sequence). This CDR3 region has 13 residues. CDR3 residues: CATRVTYNSPLHF. CDR3 DNA: TGTGCCACCAGAGTGACATATAATTCACCCCTCCACTTT.

J is TRBJ1-5 and V is TRBV12-3 or TRBV12-4; a possible D gene is TRBD1 (6 bases). V shed 6 bases and J shed 6 bases, with 27 bases lying between them. This CDR3 is 18 amino acids long. Here the CDR3 reads CASSSHYRGPEAGQPQHF. The CDR3 region has the DNA TGTGCCAGCAGCTCGCACTATCGGGGGCCGGAGGCGGGTCAGCCCCAGCATTTT.

This clonotype was seen at least ten times. The rearrangement uses TRBV7-2 and TRBJ2-7, with D perhaps TRBD2 (5 bases). Trimming pared 2 bases from V and 3 bases from J, leaving 8 bases between. The germline V gene encodes CDR1 SGHTA and CDR2 FQGNSA. CDR3 size: 13 residues. The CDR3 spells CASSLRTHYEQYF. CDR3 DNA: TGTGCCAGCAGCTTACGGACTCACTACGAGCAGTACTTC.

This clonotype was observed many times. This chain connects TRBV9 to TRBJ2-6; 7 bases map to TRBD1. V was pared by 4 bases and J by 0 bases, with 19 bases of the junction left unmatched. This CDR3 region has 21 residues. Germline CDR1 is SGDLS and CDR2 is YYNGEE. CDR3: CASSPNSKTGAFSSGANVLTF. The CDR3 DNA reads as TGTGCCAGCAGCCCTAACTCAAAAACAGGGGCCTTCTCCTCTGGGGCCAACGTCCTGACTTTC. Full variable domain (outside the CDR3, taken from reference TRBV9 and TRBJ2-6): DSGVTQTPKHLITATGQRVTLRCSPRSGDLSVYWYQQSLDQGLQFLIQYYNGEERAKGNILERFSAQQFPDLHSELNLSSLELGDSALYFCASSPNSKTGAFSSGANVLTFGAGSRLTVL.